This record looks at one TCR beta chain sequence and its context. There are many counts of this clonotype. Its antigen is currently not known. Per-base quality was not reported, and no clone a single base away is much larger than it. First-strand cDNA was synthesized with Superscript III and a set of TRAV- and TRBV-specific primers, covering both TCRalpha and TCRbeta chains. TCRs were amplified with Phusion for approximately 21 PCR cycles, with a constant-region primer paired with the adapter attached to the V primers. Isolated mRNA was amplified with the MessageAmp II aRNA Amplification Kit, using an approximately 16-hour in vitro transcription at 37°C. The Dynabeads mRNA DIRECT Purification Kit was used to isolate mRNA for TCR sequencing. A second roughly 27-cycle Phusion PCR added indexed Illumina adapters, and products were purified with AMPure XP beads. Deep sequencing of TCRalpha and TCRbeta libraries was performed on an Illumina MiniSeq instrument. Under the source paper's analysis protocol: Custom Perl scripts pooled TCR sequences encoding the same protein, removed out-of-frame sequences and computed each clonotype's abundance. Any TCR sequence backed by just one read was left out of the analysis. Repertoire metrics included Shannon entropy, Gini index, clonality, richness, and frequency of TCRs shared between repertoires. TCRdb trimmed the raw reads at Q25, called clones with MiXCR and kept productive beta chains. Rows with a matching CDR3 protein are joined into one entry that keeps the most common DNA and genes. The V and J calls reflect TCRdb's pipeline rather than the authors' work. The sample includes about 39,000 distinct CDR3 sequences, with 20% observed a single time. The ten most abundant clones make up about a tenth of the sample.

The intended sense of this specimen's time point label: after trial treatment. The treatment or condition label, read with the paper, signifies: LDRT plus nivolumab, ipilimumab, low-dose cyclophosphamide and aspirin (RACIN trial). The donors came from RACIN, which was a single-arm phase I dose-escalation trial that paired nivolumab and ipilimumab with aspirin, low-dose cyclophosphamide and low-dose radiotherapy. Patients were eligible if they had advanced solid tumors that were TIL-negative. The record originates from a study of low-dose radiotherapy and immunotherapy resistance in tumors (dated by TCRdb to between 2020 and 2023). Describing the broader study: In Cohort 1, 0.5 Gy per fraction was delivered every 2 weeks, and a total PTV dose of 6.5 Gy was prescribed. In Cohort 2, 1 Gy per fraction was delivered every two weeks, for a total of 13 Gy over 26 weeks. Nivolumab was administered intravenously as a 240 mg flat dose every two weeks, and ipilimumab was administered intravenously at 1 mg/kg every six weeks. Intravenous cyclophosphamide at 200 mg/m2 was administered every two weeks, one day ahead of each radiation and immunotherapy administration. Patients took aspirin 300 mg orally once daily for four cycles, starting on cycle 1 day 1. Randomization of trial participants into treatment groups was not performed. Eight patients were included in the translational analysis, namely three from the first dose cohort plus the first five from the second dose cohort.

The germline V gene yields MNHEY for CDR1 and SVGEGT for CDR2. The CDR3 runs 15 amino acids, cysteine and phenylalanine included. Here the CDR3 DNA is all that survives: 45 bases in frame from base 1. Clipping removes 5 bases from V and 4 bases from J, with 3 as the unmatched junction base count. This clonotype was sampled from a female donor with ovarian cancer. The chain is encoded by TRBV6-2 or TRBV6-3 joined to TRBJ2-3, and 13 bases in between align with TRBD2. The sample here was PBMCs, taken after low-dose radiotherapy plus immunotherapy. The nucleotide sequence is given as TGTGCCAGCAGTGAGACTAGCGGGGGGCCAGATACGCAGTATTTT. Its translation is CASSETSGGPDTQYF.